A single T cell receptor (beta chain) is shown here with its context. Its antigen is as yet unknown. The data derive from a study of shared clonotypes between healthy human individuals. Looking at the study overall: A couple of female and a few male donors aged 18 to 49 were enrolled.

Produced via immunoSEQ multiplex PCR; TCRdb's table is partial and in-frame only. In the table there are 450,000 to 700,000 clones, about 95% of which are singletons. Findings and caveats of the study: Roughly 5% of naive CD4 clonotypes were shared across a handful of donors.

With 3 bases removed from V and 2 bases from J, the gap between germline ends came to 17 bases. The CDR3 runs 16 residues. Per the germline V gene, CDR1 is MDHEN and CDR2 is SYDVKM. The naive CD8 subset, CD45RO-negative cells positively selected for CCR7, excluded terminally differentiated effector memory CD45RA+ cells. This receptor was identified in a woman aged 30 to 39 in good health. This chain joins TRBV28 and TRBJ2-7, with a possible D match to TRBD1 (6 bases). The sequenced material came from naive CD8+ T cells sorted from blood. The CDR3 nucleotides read TGTGCCAGCAGTTTTAGGCGTCGGACAGTCACCTACGAGCAGTACTTC. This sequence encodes CASSFRRRTVTYEQYF. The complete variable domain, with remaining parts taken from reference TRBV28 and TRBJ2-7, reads DVKVTQSSRYLVKRTGEKVFLECVQDMDHENMFWYRQDPGLGLRLIYFSYDVKMKEKGDIPEGYSVSREKKERFSLILESASTNQTSMYLCASSFRRRTVTYEQYFGPGTRLTVT.